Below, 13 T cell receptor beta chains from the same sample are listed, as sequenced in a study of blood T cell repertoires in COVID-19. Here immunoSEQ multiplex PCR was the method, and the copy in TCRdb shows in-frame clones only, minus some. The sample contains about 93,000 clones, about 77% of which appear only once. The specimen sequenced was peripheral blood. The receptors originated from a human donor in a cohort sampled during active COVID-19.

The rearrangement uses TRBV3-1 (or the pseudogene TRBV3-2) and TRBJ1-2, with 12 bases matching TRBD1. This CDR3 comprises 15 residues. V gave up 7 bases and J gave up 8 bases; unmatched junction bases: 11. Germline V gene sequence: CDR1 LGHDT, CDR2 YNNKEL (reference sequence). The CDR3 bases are TGTGCCAGCACGCTCATGGGACAGGGGGCGAGGGGCTACACCTTC. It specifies CASTLMGQGARGYTF.

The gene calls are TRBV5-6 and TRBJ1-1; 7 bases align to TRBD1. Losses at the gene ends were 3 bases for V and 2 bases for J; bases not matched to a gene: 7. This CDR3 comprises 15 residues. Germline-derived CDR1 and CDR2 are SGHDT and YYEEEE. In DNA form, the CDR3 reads TGTGCCAGCAGCTACGAACAGGGGATAAACACTGAAGCTTTCTTT. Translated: CASSYEQGINTEAFF.

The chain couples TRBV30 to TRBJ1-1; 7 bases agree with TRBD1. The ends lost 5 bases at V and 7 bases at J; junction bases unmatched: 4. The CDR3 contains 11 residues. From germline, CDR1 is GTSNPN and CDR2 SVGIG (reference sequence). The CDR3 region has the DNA TGTGCCTGGGCCGGGACAGTTGAAGCTTTCTTT. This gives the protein CAWAGTVEAFF.

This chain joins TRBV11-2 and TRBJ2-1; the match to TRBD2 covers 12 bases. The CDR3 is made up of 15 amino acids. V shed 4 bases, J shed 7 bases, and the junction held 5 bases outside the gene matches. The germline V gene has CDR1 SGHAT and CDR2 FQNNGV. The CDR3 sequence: CASSSSGGAVNEQFF. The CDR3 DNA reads TGTGCCAGCAGCTCTAGCGGGGGGGCCGTTAATGAGCAGTTCTTC.

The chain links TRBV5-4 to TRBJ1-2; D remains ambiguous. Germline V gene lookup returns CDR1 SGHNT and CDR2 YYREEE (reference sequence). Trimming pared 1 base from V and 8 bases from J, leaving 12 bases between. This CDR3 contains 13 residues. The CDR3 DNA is TGTGCCAGCAGCTTGCCATCCGGGGAGGGCTACACCTTC. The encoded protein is CASSLPSGEGYTF.

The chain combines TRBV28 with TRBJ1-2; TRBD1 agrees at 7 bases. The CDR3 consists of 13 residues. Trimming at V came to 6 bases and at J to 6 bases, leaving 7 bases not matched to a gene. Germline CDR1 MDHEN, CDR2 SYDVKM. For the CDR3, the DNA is TGTGCCAGCAGCCCTCCCCAGGGGGATGGCTACACCTTC. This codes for CASSPPQGDGYTF.

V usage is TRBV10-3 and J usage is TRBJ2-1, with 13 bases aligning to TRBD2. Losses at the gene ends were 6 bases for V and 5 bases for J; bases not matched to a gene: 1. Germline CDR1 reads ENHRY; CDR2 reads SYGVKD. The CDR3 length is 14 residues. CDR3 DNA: TGTGCCATCAGGGGGACTAGCGGGGACAATGAGCAGTTCTTC. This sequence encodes CAIRGTSGDNEQFF.

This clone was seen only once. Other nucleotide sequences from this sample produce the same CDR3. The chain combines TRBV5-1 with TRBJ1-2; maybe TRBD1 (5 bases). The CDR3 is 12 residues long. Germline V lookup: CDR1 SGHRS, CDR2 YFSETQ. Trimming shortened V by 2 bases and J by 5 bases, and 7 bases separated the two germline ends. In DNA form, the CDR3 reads TGCGCCAGCAGCTTAGGGGCGTATGGCTACACCTTC. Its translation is CASSLGAYGYTF. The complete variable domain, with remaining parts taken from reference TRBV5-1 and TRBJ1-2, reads KAGVTQTPRYLIKTRGQQVTLSCSPISGHRSVSWYQQTPGQGLQFLFEYFSETQRNKGNFPGRFSGRQFSNSRSEMNVSTLELGDSALYLCASSLGAYGYTFGSGTRLTVV.

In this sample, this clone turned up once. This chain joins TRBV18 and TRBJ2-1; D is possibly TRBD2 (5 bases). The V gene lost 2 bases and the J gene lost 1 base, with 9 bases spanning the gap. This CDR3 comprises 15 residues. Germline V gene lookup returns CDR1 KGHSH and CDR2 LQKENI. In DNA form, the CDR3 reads TGTGCCAGCTCACCAGATAGGAGGTCCTACAATGAGCAGTTCTTC. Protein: CASSPDRRSYNEQFF. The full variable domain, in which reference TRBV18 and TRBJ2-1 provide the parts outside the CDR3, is NAGVMQNPRHLVRRRGQEARLRCSPMKGHSHVYWYRQLPEEGLKFMVYLQKENIIDESGMPKERFSAEFPKEGPSILRIQQVVRGDSAAYFCASSPDRRSYNEQFFGPGTRLTVL.

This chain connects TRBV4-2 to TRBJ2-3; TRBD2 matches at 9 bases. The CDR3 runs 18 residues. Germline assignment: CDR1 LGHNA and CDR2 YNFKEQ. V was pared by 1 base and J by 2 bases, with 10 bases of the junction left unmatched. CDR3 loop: CASSQARGLAGFTDTQYF. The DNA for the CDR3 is TGTGCCAGCAGCCAAGCTCGGGGGCTAGCGGGGTTCACAGATACGCAGTATTTT.

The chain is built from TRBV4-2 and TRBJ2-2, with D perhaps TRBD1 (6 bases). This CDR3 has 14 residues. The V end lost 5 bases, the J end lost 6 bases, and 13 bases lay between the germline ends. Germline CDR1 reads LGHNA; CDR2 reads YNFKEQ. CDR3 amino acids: CASSSTGIAGELFF. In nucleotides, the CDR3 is TGTGCCAGCAGCTCGACAGGAATAGCCGGGGAGCTGTTTTTT.

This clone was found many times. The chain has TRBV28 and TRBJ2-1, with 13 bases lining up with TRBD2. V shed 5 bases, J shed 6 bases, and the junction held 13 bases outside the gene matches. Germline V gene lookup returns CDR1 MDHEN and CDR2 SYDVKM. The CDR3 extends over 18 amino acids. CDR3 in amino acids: CASSLESEGLAGINEQFF. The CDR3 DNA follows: TGTGCCAGCAGTCTAGAAAGCGAGGGACTAGCGGGGATCAATGAGCAGTTCTTC.

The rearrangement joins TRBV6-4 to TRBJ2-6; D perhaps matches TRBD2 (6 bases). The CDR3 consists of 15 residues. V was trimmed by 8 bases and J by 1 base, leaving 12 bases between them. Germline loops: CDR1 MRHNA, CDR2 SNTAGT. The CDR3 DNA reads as TGTGCCAGCTCCCCCGGGGGATCTGGGGCCAACGTCCTGACTTTC. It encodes CASSPGGSGANVLTF.